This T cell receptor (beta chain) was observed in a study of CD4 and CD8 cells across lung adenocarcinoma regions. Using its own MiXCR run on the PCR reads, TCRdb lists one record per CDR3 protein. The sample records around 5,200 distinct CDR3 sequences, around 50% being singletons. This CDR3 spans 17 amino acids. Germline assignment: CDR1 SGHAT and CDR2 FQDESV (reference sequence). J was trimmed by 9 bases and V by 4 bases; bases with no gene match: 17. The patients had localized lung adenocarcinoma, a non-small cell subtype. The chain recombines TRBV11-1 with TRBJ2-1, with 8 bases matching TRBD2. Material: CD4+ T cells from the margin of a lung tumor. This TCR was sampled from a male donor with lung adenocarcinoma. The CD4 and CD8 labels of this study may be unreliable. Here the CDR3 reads CASSSPAGTRAQGEQFF. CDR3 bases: TGTGCCAGCAGCTCCCCCGCCGGGACTAGAGCTCAGGGTGAGCAGTTCTTC.